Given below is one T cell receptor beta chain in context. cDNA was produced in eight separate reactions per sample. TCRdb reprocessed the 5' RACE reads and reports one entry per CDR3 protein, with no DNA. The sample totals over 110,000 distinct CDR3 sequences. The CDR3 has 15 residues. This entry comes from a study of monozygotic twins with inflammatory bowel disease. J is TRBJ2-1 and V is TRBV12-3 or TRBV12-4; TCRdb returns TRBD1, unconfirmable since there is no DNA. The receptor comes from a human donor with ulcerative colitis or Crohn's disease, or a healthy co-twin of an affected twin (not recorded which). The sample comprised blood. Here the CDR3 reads CASSSSLPENNEQFF.